The clone carrying this TCR beta chain turned up a few times. Its antigen is undetermined. The source of the sample is a study of T cell responses to AZD1222 COVID-19 vaccine. Findings and caveats of the study: Elevations in Spike-specific TCR breadth and depth followed administration of two AZD1222 doses.

This table comes from immunoSEQ multiplex PCR, and its TCRdb copy is limited to in-frame clones, with some not included. Here the sample spans 150,000 or so clones, roughly nine tenths being singletons. The V gene lost 3 bases and the J gene lost 2 bases, with 11 bases spanning the gap. The CDR3 extends over 15 amino acids. Germline CDR1 reads LGHDT; CDR2 reads YNNKEL (reference sequence). This clonotype was sampled from an adult who received the AZD1222 COVID-19 vaccine. The sequenced sample was peripheral blood, obtained 28 days after the second AZD1222 dose. The J gene is TRBJ2-1, the V gene TRBV3-1 (or the pseudogene TRBV3-2); D uncertain. This chain's CDR3 is CASSQDRGPYNEQFF. CDR3 in DNA: TGTGCCAGCAGCCAGGACCGTGGCCCCTACAATGAGCAGTTCTTC.